The sequence of this T cell receptor beta chain was determined in a study of shared clonotypes between healthy human individuals. V trimming: 2 bases; J trimming: 2 bases; junction bases outside the gene matches: 7. CDR1 and CDR2 from the germline V gene are SGHTS and YDEGEE. The CDR3 covers 16 residues. All the donors were Caucasian adults who lived in Nashville, Tennessee. Running of the assay took place at deep level. TCRdb's table, derived via immunoSEQ multiplex PCR, lists solely in-frame clones and lacks some. Seen here are a few million clones, roughly 92% observed once, and the top ten hold over 0.12%.

This receptor was obtained from a man younger than 35 in good health. Sequencing input: naive CD4+ T cells sorted from blood. Subset given: CD45RA+ positively selected. This rearrangement joins TRBV5-8 to TRBJ2-5, with 9 positions matching TRBD2. CDR3 loop: CASSLWTSAEQETQYF. The CDR3, as DNA: TGTGCCAGCAGCTTATGGACTAGCGCCGAGCAAGAGACCCAGTACTTC.